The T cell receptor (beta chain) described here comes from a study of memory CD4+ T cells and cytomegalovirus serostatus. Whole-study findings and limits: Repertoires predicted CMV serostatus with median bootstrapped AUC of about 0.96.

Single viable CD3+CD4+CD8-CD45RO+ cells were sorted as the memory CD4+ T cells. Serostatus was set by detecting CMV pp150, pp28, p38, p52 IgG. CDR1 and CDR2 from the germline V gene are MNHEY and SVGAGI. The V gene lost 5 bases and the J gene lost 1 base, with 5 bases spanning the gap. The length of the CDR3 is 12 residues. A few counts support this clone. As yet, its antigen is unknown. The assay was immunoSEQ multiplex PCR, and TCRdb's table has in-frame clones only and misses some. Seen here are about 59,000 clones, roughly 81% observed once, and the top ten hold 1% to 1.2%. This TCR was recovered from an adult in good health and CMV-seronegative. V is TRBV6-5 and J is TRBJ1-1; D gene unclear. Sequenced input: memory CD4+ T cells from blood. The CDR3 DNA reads TGTGCCAGCAGTGGCCGGAACACTGAAGCTTTCTTT. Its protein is CASSGRNTEAFF.